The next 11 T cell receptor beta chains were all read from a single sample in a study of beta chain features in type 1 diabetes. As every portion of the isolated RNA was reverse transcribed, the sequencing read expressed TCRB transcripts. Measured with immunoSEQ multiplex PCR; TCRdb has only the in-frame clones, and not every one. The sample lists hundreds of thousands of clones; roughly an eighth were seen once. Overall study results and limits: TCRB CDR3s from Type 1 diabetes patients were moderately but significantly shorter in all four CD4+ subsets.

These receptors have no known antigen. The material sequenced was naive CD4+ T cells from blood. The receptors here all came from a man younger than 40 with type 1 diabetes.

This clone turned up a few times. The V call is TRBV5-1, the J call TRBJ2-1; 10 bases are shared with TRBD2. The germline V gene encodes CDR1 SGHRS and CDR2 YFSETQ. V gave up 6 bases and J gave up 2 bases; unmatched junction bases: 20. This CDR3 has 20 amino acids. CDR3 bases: TGCGCCAGCACCCTAGGGATCGCTCTAGCGGGAGAGGAACCCTACAATGAGCAGTTCTTC. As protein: CASTLGIALAGEEPYNEQFF.

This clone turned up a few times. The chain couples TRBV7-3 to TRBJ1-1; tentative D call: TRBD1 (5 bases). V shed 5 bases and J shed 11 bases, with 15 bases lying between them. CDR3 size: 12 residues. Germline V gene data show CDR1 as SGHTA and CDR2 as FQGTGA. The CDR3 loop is CASSPYGGLAFF. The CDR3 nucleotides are TGTGCCAGCAGCCCCTACGGGGGGTTGGCTTTCTTT. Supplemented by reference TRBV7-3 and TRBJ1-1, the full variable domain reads GAGVSQTPSNKVTEKGKYVELRCDPISGHTALYWYRQSLGQGPEFLIYFQGTGAADDSGLPNDRFFAVRPEGSVSTLKIQRTERGDSAVYLCASSPYGGLAFFGQGTRLTVV.

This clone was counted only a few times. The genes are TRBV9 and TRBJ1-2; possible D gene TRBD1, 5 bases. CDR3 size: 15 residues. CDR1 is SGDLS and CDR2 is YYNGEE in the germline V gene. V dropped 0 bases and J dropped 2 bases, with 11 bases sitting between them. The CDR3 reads CASSVGGRENYGYTF. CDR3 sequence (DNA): TGTGCCAGCAGCGTAGGGGGCAGAGAAAACTATGGCTACACCTTC.

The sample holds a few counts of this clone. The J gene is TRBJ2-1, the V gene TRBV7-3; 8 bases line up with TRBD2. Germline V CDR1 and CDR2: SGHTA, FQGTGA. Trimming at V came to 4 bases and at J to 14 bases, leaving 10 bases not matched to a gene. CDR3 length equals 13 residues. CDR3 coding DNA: TGTGCCAGCAGCTCCCTTATGGAGCGGGAGAAGTTCTTC. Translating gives CASSSLMEREKFF.

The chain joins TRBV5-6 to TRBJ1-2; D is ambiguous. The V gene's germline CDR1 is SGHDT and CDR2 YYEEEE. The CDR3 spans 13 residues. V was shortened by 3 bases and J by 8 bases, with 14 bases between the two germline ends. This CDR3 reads CASSSTWTGGYTF. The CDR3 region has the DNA TGTGCCAGCAGCTCGACCTGGACGGGGGGCTACACCTTC. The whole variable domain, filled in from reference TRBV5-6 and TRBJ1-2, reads DAGVTQSPTHLIKTRGQQVTLRCSPKSGHDTVSWYQQALGQGPQFIFQYYEEEERQRGNFPDRFSGHQFPNYSSELNVNALLLGDSALYLCASSSTWTGGYTFGSGTRLTVV.

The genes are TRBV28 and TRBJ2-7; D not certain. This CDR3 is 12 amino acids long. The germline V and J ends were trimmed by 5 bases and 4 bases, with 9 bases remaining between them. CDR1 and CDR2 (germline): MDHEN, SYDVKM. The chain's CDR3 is CASSLTVYEQYF. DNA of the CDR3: TGTGCCAGCAGTCTCACAGTTTACGAGCAGTACTTC.

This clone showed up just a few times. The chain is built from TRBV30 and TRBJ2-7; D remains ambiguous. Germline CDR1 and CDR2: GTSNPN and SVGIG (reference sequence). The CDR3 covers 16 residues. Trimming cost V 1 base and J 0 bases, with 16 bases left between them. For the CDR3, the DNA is TGTGCCTGGAGTGCCAGACTGATTCGTTACTCCTACGAGCAGTACTTC. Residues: CAWSARLIRYSYEQYF.

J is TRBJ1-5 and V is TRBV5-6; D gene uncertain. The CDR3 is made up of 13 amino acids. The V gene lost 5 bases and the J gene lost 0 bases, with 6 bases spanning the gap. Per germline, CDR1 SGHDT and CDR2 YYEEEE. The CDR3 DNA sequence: TGTGCCAGCAGAGGAGGTAGCAATCAGCCCCAGCATTTT. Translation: CASRGGSNQPQHF.

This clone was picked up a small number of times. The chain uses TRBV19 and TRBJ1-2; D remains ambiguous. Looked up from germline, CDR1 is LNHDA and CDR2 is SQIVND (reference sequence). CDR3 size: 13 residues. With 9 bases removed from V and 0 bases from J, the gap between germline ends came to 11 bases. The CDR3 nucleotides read TGTGCCAGCATGAACTTAGCTAACTATGGCTACACCTTC. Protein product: CASMNLANYGYTF.

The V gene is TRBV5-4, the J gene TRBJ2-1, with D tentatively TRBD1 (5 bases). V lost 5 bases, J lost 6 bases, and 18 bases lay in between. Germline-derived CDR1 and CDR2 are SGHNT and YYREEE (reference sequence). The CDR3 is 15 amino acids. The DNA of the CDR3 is TGTGCCAGCAGGTTGTACGAGCTTGGGGCCAATGAGCAGTTCTTC. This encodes CASRLYELGANEQFF.

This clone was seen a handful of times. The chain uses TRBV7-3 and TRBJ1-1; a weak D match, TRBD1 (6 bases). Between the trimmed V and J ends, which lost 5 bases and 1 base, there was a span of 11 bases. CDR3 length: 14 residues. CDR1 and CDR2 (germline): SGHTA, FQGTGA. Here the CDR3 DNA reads TGTGCCAGCAGCGTGGGACACGGGAACACTGAAGCTTTCTTT. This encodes CASSVGHGNTEAFF.